This entry concerns a single TCR beta chain. V was clipped by 1 base and J by 0 bases, with 9 bases between them. The CDR3 totals 14 residues. Germline assignment: CDR1 DFQATT and CDR2 SNEGSKA (reference sequence). These data come from a study of blood T cells in healthy people across ages. The authors ran a second PCR of about 6 to 12 cycles using a sample-barcoded 5' primer and a J-beta primer mix. TCRdb re-called the 5' RACE reads through MiXCR, storing one row per CDR3 protein. This table has some 850,000 distinct CDR3 sequences, 20% to 30% appearing once. These data are also associated with another study on T cells of mothers and their children.

Source material: blood. The sequence came from a boy between 5 and 17 years old in good health. The rearrangement links TRBV20-1 to TRBJ1-2, with D maybe TRBD1 (5 bases). The CDR3 reads CSARGDVANYGYTF. As DNA, the CDR3 is TGCAGTGCTAGAGGGGACGTCGCTAACTATGGCTACACCTTC.